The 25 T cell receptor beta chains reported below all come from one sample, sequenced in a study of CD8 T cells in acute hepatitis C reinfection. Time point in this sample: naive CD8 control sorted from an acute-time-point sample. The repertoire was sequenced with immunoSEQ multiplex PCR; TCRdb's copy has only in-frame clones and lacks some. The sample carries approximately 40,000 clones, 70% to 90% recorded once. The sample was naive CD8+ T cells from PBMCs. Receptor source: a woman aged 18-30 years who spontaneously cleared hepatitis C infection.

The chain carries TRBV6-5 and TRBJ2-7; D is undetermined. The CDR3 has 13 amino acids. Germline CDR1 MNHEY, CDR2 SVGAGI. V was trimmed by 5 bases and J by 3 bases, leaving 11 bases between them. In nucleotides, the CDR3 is TGTGCCAGCAGTGATAACGGAAACTACGAGCAGTACTTC. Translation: CASSDNGNYEQYF.

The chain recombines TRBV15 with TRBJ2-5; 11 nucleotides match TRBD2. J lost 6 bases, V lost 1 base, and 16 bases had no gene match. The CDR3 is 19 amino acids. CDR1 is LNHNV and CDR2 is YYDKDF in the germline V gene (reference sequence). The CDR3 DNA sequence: TGTGCCACCAGCAGAGTTAGCCCTAGCGGGAGGCCATTAATACAGACCCAGTACTTC. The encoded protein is CATSRVSPSGRPLIQTQYF.

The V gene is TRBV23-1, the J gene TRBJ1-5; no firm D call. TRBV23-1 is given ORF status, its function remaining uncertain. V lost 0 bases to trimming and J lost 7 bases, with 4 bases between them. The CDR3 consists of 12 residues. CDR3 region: CASSQSNQPQHF. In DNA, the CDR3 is TGCGCCAGCAGTCAATCTAACCAGCCCCAGCATTTT.

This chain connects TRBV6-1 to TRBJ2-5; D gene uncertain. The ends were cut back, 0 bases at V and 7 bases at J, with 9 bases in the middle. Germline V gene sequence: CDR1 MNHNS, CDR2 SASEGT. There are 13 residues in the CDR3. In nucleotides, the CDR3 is TGTGCCAGCAGTGAAGCCCACGTTGGGACCCAGTACTTC. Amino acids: CASSEAHVGTQYF.

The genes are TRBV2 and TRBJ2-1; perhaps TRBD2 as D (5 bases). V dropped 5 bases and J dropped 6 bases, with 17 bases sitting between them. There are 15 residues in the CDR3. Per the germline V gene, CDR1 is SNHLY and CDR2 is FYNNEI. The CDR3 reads CASSRFVGLPNEQFF. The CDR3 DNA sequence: TGTGCCAGCAGTCGATTTGTTGGACTCCCCAATGAGCAGTTCTTC. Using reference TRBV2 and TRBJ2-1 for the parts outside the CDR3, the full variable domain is EPEVTQTPSHQVTQMGQEVILRCVPISNHLYFYWYRQILGQKVEFLVSFYNNEISEKSEIFDDQFSVERPDGSNFTLKIRSTKLEDSAMYFCASSRFVGLPNEQFFGPGTRLTVL.

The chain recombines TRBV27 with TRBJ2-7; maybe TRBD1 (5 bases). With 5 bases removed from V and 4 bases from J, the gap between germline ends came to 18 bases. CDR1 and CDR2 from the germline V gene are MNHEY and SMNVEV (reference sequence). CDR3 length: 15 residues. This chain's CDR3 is CASSPGQSATYEQYF. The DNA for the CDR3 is TGTGCCAGCAGTCCCGGACAAAGCGCGACATACGAGCAGTACTTC.

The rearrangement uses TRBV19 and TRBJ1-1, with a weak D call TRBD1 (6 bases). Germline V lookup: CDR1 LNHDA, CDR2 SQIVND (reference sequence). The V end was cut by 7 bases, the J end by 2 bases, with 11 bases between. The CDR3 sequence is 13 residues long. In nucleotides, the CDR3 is TGTGCCAGTACTATGACAGGCAACACTGAAGCTTTCTTT. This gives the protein CASTMTGNTEAFF.

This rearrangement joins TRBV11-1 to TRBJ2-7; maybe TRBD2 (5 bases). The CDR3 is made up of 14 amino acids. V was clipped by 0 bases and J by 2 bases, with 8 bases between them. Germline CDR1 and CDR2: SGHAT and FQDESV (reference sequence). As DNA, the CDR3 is TGTGCCAGCAGCTTAGCGTCGGGGACCTACGAGCAGTACTTC. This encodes CASSLASGTYEQYF.

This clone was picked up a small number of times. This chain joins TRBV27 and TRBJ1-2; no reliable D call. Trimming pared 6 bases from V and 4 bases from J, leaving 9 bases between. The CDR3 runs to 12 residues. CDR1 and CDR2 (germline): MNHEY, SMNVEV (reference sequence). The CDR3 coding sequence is TGTGCCAGCAGAGGCGATTTCTATGGCTACACCTTC. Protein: CASRGDFYGYTF.

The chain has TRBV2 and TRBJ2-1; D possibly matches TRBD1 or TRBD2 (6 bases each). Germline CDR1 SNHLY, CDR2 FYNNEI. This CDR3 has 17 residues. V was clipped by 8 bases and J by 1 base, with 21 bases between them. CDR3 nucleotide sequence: TGTGCCAGCTATGGGGGCGGGGACTCCCCATCCTACAATGAGCAGTTCTTC. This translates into CASYGGGDSPSYNEQFF.

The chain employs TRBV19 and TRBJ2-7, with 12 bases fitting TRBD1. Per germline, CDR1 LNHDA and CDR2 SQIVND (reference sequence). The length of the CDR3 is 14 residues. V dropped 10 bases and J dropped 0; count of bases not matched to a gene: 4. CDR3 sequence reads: CATMGQGASYEQYF. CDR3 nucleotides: TGTGCCACGATGGGACAGGGGGCCTCCTACGAGCAGTACTTC.

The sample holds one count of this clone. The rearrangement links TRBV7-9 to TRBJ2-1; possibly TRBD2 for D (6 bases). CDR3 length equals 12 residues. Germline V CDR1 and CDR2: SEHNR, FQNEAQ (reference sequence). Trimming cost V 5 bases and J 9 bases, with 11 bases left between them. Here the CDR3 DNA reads TGTGCCAGCAGCGGGACTGGGGGTGAGCAGTTCTTC. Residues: CASSGTGGEQFF. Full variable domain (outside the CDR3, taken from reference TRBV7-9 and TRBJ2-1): DTGVSQNPRHKITKRGQNVTFRCDPISEHNRLYWYRQTLGQGPEFLTYFQNEAQLEKSRLLSDRFSAERPKGSFSTLEIQRTEQGDSAMYLCASSGTGGEQFFGPGTRLTVL.

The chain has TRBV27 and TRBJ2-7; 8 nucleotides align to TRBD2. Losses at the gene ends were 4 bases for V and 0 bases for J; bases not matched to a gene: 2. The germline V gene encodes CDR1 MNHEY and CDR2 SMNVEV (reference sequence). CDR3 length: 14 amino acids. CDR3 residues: CASSSLADSYEQYF. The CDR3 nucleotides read TGTGCCAGCAGTTCACTAGCGGACTCCTACGAGCAGTACTTC.

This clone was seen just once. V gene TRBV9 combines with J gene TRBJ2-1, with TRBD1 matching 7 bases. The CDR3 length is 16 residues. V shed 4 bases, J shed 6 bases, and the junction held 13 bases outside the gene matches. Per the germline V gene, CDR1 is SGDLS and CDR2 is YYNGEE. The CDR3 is CASSTERQGFTNEQFF. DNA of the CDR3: TGTGCCAGCAGCACCGAAAGACAGGGCTTTACCAATGAGCAGTTCTTC.

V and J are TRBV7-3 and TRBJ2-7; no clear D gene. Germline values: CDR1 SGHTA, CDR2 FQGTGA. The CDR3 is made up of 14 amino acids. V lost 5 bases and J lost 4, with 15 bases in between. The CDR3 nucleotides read TGTGCCAGCAGCCCAGGACCCCTTTCATACGAGCAGTACTTC. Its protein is CASSPGPLSYEQYF. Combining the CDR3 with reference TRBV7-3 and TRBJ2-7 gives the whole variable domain GAGVSQTPSNKVTEKGKYVELRCDPISGHTALYWYRQSLGQGPEFLIYFQGTGAADDSGLPNDRFFAVRPEGSVSTLKIQRTERGDSAVYLCASSPGPLSYEQYFGPGTRLTVT.

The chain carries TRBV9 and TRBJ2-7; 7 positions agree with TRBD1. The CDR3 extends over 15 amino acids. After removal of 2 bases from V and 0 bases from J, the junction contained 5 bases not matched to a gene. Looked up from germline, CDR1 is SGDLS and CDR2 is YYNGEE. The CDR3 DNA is TGTGCCAGCAGCGTCGGGACAGCTTTCTCCTACGAGCAGTACTTC. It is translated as CASSVGTAFSYEQYF.

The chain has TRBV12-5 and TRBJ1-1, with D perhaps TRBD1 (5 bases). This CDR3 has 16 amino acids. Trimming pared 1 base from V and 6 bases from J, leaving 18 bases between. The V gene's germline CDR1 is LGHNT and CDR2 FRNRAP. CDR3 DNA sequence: TGTGCTAGTGGTTTGGACTTGACAGTACGGGTTCCTGAAGCTTTCTTT. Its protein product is CASGLDLTVRVPEAFF.

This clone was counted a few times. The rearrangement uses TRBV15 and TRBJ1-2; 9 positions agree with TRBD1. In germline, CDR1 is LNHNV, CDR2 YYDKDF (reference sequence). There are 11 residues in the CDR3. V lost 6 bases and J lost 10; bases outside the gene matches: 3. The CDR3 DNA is TGTGCCACCAGGGACAGGGGCTCCTACACCTTC. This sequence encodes CATRDRGSYTF. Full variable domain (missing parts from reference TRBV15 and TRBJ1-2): DAMVIQNPRYQVTQFGKPVTLSCSQTLNHNVMYWYQQKSSQAPKLLFHYYDKDFNNEADTPDNFQSRRPNTSFCFLDIRSPGLGDTAMYLCATRDRGSYTFGSGTRLTVV.

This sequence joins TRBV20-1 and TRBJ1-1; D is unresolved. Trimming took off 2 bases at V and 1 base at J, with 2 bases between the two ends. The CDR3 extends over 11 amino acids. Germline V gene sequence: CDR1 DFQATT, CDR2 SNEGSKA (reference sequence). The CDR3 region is CSARRNTEAFF. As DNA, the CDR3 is TGCAGTGCTAGAAGGAACACTGAAGCTTTCTTT.

The CDR3 bases are TGTGCCAGCAGCTTAGAGGCGGCAGGGGGCGCCCCCGGGGAGCTGTTTTTT. Its protein is CASSLEAAGGAPGELFF. The genes are TRBV7-6 and TRBJ2-2, with 8 bases that match TRBD1. Germline V gene lookup returns CDR1 SGHVS and CDR2 FNYEAQ. The CDR3 has 17 residues. J gave up 6 bases and V 1 base, and 10 bases lay outside the gene matches.

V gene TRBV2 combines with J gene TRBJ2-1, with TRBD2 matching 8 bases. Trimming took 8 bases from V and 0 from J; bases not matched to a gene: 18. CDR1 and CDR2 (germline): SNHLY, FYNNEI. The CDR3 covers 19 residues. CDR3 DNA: TGTGCCAGCCTAAGAGGGGGGCTTTTAGCGGGACCCTCCTACAATGAGCAGTTCTTC. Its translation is CASLRGGLLAGPSYNEQFF.

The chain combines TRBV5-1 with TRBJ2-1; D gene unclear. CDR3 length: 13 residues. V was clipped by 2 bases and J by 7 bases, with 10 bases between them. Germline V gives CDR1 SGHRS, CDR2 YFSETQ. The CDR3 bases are TGCGCCAGCAGCTTCGTTCAGGTGAATGAGCAGTTCTTC. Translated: CASSFVQVNEQFF.

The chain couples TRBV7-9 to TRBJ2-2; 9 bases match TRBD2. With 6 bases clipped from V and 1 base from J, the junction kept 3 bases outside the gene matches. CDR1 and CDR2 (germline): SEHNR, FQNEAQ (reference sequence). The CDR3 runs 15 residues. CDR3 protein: CASRPSGENTGELFF. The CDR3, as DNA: TGTGCCAGCAGGCCTAGCGGGGAGAACACCGGGGAGCTGTTTTTT.

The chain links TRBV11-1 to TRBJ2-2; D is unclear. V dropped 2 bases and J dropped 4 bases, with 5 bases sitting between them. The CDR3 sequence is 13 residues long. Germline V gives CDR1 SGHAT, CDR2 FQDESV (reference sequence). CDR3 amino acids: CASSLISTGELFF. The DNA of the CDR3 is TGTGCCAGCAGCTTAATAAGCACCGGGGAGCTGTTTTTT.

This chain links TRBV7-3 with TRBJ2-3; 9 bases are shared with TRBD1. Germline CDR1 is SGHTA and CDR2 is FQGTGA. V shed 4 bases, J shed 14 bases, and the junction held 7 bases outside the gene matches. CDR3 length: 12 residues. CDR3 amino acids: CASSYRTGELYF. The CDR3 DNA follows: TGTGCCAGCAGCTATCGGACAGGGGAGTTGTATTTT.